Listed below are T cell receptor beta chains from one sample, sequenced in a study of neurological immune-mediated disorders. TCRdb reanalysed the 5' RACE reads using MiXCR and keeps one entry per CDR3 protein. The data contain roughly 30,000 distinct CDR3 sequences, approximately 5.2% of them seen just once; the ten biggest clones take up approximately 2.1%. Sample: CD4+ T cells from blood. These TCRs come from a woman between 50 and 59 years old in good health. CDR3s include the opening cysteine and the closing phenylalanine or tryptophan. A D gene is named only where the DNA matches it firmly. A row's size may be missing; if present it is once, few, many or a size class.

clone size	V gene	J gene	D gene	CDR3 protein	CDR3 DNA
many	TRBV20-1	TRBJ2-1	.	CSAIWLVGMGRRANEQFF	TGCAGTGCTATATGGTTGGTGGGGATGGGACGGCGGGCCAATGAGCAGTTCTTC
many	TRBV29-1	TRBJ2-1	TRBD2	CSGPGLGSREQFF	TGCAGCGGTCCGGGACTAGGGAGTCGGGAGCAGTTCTTC
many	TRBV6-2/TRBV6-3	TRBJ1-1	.	CASSLQGGEAFF	TGTGCCAGCAGTCTCCAGGGAGGGGAAGCTTTCTTT
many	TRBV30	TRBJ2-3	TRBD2	CAWSSGTSNTDTQYF	TGTGCCTGGAGTTCCGGGACTAGTAATACAGATACGCAGTATTTT
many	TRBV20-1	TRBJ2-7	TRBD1	CSARKAGTGVNYEQYF	TGCAGTGCTAGGAAAGCCGGGACAGGGGTCAACTACGAGCAGTACTTC
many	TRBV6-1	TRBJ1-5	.	CASTQGQGGNQPQHF	TGTGCCAGCACCCAGGGCCAAGGTGGCAATCAGCCCCAGCATTTT
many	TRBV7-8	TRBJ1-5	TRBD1	CASSFTDRGYQPQHF	TGTGCCAGCAGCTTCACGGACAGGGGGTATCAGCCCCAGCATTTT
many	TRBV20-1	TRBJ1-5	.	CSARDRVGGGNQPQHF	TGCAGTGCTAGAGATCGGGTAGGGGGAGGCAATCAGCCCCAGCATTTT
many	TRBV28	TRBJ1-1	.	CASSPGRRMNTEAFF	TGTGCCAGCAGTCCGGGACGGAGGATGAACACTGAAGCTTTCTTT
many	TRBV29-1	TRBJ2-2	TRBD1	CSVAAGGGGGELFF	TGCAGCGTTGCGGCAGGGGGCGGAGGCGGGGAGCTGTTTTTT
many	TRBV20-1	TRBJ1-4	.	CSANWEGGMSTNEKLFF	TGCAGTGCTAATTGGGAGGGGGGGATGTCTACTAATGAAAAACTGTTTTTT
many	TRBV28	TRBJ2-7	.	CASRPPGQRGSYEQYF	TGTGCCAGCAGACCGCCCGGACAGAGGGGCTCCTACGAGCAGTACTTC
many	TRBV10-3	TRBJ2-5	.	CAISDAGVGQETQYF	TGTGCCATCAGTGACGCAGGGGTAGGCCAAGAGACCCAGTACTTC
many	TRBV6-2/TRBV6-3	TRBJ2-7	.	CASSYSSVSYEQYF	TGTGCCAGCAGTTACTCGTCAGTCAGCTACGAGCAGTACTTC
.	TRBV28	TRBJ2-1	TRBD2	CASSALSGRAGNEQFF	TGTGCCAGCAGTGCCCTGAGCGGGAGGGCTGGGAATGAGCAGTTCTTC
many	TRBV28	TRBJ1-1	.	CASSFGQMNTEAFF	TGTGCCAGCAGTTTTGGGCAGATGAACACTGAAGCTTTCTTT
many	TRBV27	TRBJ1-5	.	CAISGPGSNQPQHF	TGTGCCATCTCAGGGCCGGGTAGCAATCAGCCCCAGCATTTT
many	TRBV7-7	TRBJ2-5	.	CASSLDREETQYF	TGTGCCAGCAGCTTAGACAGGGAAGAGACCCAGTACTTC
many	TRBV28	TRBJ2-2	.	CASRTGAGPGELFF	TGTGCCAGCAGGACCGGGGCAGGGCCCGGGGAGCTGTTTTTT
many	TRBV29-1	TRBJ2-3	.	CSVVRVSTDTQYF	TGCAGCGTTGTCCGGGTGTCCACAGATACGCAGTATTTT
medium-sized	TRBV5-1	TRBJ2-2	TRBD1	CASSKDRGITGELFF	TGCGCCAGCAGCAAGGACAGGGGTATCACCGGGGAGCTGTTTTTT
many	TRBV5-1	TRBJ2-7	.	CASSPGLTTHEQYF	TGCGCCAGCAGCCCGGGACTCACGACCCACGAGCAGTACTTC
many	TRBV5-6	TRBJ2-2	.	CASSRQKPGQPEMNTGELFF	TGTGCCAGCAGCCGGCAGAAACCGGGACAACCAGAAATGAACACCGGGGAGCTGTTTTTT
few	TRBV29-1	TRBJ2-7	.	CSVGGDHSYEQYF	TGCAGCGTTGGGGGGGACCACTCCTACGAGCAGTACTTC
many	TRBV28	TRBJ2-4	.	CAIRRGNIQYF	TGTGCCATCAGGAGGGGAAACATTCAGTACTTC
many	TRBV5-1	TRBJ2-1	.	CASSLGLNNEQFF	TGCGCCAGCAGCTTGGGACTAAACAATGAGCAGTTCTTC
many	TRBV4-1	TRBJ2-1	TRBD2	CASSPSGGGNEQFF	TGCGCCAGCAGCCCTAGCGGGGGAGGGAATGAGCAGTTCTTC
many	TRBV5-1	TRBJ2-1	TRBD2	CASSAGLAGYNEQFF	TGCGCCAGCAGTGCTGGACTAGCGGGGTACAATGAGCAGTTCTTC
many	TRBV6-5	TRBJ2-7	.	CASSSGSGAYEQYF	TGTGCCAGCAGTTCCGGCTCCGGGGCCTACGAGCAGTACTTC
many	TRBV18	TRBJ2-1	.	CASSAYNEQFF	TGTGCCAGCTCAGCATACAATGAGCAGTTCTTC
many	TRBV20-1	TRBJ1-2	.	CSARKQGISYGYTF	TGCAGTGCCCGAAAACAGGGAATCTCCTATGGCTACACCTTC